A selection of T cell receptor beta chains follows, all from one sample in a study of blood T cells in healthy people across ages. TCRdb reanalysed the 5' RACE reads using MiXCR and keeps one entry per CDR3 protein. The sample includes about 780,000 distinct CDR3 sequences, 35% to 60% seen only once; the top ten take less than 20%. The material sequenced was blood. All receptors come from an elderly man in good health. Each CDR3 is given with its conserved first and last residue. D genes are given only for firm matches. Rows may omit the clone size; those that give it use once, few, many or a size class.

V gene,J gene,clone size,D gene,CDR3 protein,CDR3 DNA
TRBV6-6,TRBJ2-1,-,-,CASSSNPFSCEQFF,TGTGCCAGCAGTTCAAATCCCTTTAGTTGTGAGCAGTTCTTC
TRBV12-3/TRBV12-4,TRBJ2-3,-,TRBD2,CASSKLAGVIDTQYF,TGTGCCAGCAGTAAACTAGCGGGAGTTATCGATACGCAGTATTTT
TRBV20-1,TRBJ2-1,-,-,CSAPDRRYEQFF,TGCAGTGCTCCAGACCGACGTTATGAGCAGTTCTTC
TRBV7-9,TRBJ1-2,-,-,CASPGYTF,TGTGCCAGCCCCGGCTACACCTTC
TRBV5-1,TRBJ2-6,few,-,CASRTIRGSSGANVLTF,TGCGCCAGCAGAACCATACGAGGGAGCTCTGGGGCCAACGTCCTGACTTTC
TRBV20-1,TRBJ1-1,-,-,CSAPKTRLTEAFF,TGCAGTGCTCCTAAAACCCGGTTGACTGAAGCTTTCTTT
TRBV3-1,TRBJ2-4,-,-,CASSQVQQNIRYF,TGTGCCAGCAGCCAAGTCCAGCAAAACATTCGGTACTTC
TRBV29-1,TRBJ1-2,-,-,CSVGDNGYTF,TGCAGCGTTGGAGACAATGGCTACACCTTC
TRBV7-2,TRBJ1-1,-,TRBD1,CASSLSTPGGIGTEAFF,TGTGCCAGCAGCTTATCGACCCCAGGGGGTATAGGCACTGAAGCTTTCTTT
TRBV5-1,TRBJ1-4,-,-,CASSAADATNEKLFF,TGCGCCAGCAGCGCCGCGGATGCAACTAATGAAAAACTGTTTTTT
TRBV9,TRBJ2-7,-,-,CASSVRGEASYEQYF,TGTGCCAGCAGCGTGCGGGGAGAGGCCTCCTACGAGCAGTACTTC
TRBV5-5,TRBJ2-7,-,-,CASSLALYYEQYF,TGTGCCAGCAGCTTGGCTCTCTACTACGAGCAGTACTTC
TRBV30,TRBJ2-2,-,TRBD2,CAWSTLAGSTGELFF,TGTGCCTGGAGTACCTTAGCGGGAAGCACCGGGGAGCTGTTTTTT
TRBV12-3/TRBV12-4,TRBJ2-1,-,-,CASSETGTYNEQFF,TGTGCCAGCAGTGAGACCGGGACTTACAATGAGCAGTTCTTC
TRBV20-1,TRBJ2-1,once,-,CSARGLSSYNEQFF,TGCAGTGCTAGGGGACTGAGCTCCTACAATGAGCAGTTCTTC
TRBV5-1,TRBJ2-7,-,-,CASSFTLTRSYEQYF,TGCGCCAGCAGCTTTACTCTAACCCGGAGCTACGAGCAGTACTTC
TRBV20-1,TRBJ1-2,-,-,CSARTTGAYGYTF,TGCAGTGCTAGAACCACAGGAGCCTATGGCTACACCTTC
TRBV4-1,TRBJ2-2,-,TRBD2,CASSQELAGGVGELFF,TGCGCCAGCAGCCAAGAGCTAGCGGGAGGGGTCGGGGAGCTGTTTTTT
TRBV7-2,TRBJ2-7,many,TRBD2,CASSPLLAGGQYEQYF,TGTGCCAGCAGCCCACTACTAGCGGGAGGTCAGTACGAGCAGTACTTC
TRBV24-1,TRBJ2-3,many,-,CATSDNVLSPDTQYF,TGTGCCACCAGTGACAACGTCCTCTCCCCAGATACGCAGTATTTT
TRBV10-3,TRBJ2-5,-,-,CAISDSERSGRYF,TGTGCCATCAGTGACTCCGAACGTTCTGGTCGGTACTTC
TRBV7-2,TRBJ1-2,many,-,CASSLGFGGDPHLANYGYTF,TGTGCCAGCAGCTTAGGCTTTGGGGGGGATCCTCACTTAGCTAACTATGGCTACACCTTC